In this sample, the clone carrying this TCR beta chain turned up many times. The antigen remains undetermined. The sample belongs to a study of T cells in Graves' hyperthyroidism and ophthalmopathy. Study conclusions and caveats: Expanded thyroid clonotypes (above 0.001) were mostly also found in blood. Ophthalmopathy, which appeared later, was predicted by the model a median about 6 months before onset.

Researchers amplified the TCR beta CDR3 regions from RNA transcripts. Initially, a first-round RT-PCR of the TCR CDR3 employed the HTBI primer set. TCRdb reanalysed the multiplex PCR reads using MiXCR and keeps one entry per CDR3 protein. This table has hundreds of thousands of distinct CDR3 sequences, around 15% appearing once. The germline CDR1 and CDR2 sequences are MDHEN and SYDVKM. V lost 7 bases, J lost 2 bases, and 15 bases lay in between. The CDR3 length is 14 residues. The sequencing input was blood. This TCR was recovered from a woman aged 18-35 years with Graves' ophthalmopathy. This rearrangement joins TRBV28 to TRBJ2-7; TRBD1 or TRBD2 may be the D gene (5 bases each). CDR3 region: CASKRQGLTYEQYF. The CDR3 bases are TGTGCCAGCAAGCGGCAGGGTCTAACCTACGAGCAGTACTTC.